A selection of T cell receptor beta chains follows, all from one sample in a study of blood T cell repertoires in COVID-19. Only in-frame clones appear in the TCRdb table, and some are missing; sequencing was by immunoSEQ multiplex PCR. The table lists around 300,000 clones, roughly 87% of them singletons. Sequenced material: peripheral blood. The receptor set was obtained from a middle-aged man with active or convalescent COVID-19. Both conserved end residues are part of each CDR3. A D gene is named only where the DNA matches it firmly.

CDR3aa	CDR3nt	v_gene	d_gene	j_gene
CASSDPRDRAYEQYF	TGTGCCAGTAGTGACCCTCGGGACAGGGCCTACGAGCAGTACTTC	TRBV19	TRBD1	TRBJ2-7
CASSPILAGVSRGQFF	TGTGCCAGCAGTCCGATCCTAGCGGGAGTTTCAAGGGGGCAGTTCTTC	TRBV28	TRBD2	TRBJ2-1
CAWSVGGSGWDANYGYTF	TGTGCCTGGAGTGTCGGGGGATCCGGGTGGGATGCTAACTATGGCTACACCTTC	TRBV30	NA	TRBJ1-2
CASSLGGARGTEAFF	TGTGCCAGCAGTTTAGGGGGGGCTCGGGGTACTGAAGCTTTCTTT	TRBV28	NA	TRBJ1-1
CASSLDWRGGYGYTF	TGCGCCAGCAGCTTGGATTGGCGGGGCGGCTATGGCTACACCTTC	TRBV5-1	NA	TRBJ1-2
CASSQGQRNEKLFF	TGCGCCAGCAGCCAAGGTCAGAGGAATGAAAAACTGTTTTTT	TRBV4-3	NA	TRBJ1-4
CASSMAGAQPQHF	TGTGCCAGTAGTATGGCAGGGGCACAGCCCCAGCATTTT	TRBV19	NA	TRBJ1-5
CAWSGTGYMEQYF	TGTGCCTGGAGTGGGACAGGGTATATGGAGCAGTACTTC	TRBV30	TRBD1	TRBJ2-7
CASSWGQAGDGYTF	TGTGCCAGCAGCTGGGGACAGGCTGGCGATGGCTACACCTTC	TRBV5-6	TRBD1	TRBJ1-2
CASSYLSGGQETQYF	TGCGCCAGCAGCTATCTTTCAGGGGGACAAGAGACCCAGTACTTC	TRBV5-1	TRBD1	TRBJ2-5